This record covers a single T cell receptor beta chain. No antigen is known for it. This record comes from a study of CD8+CD57+ T cells in acquired aplastic anemia. Whole-study context: CD4+ and CD8+ cells, once sorted, gave DNA averaging 3.2 ug.

Selection for sequencing was limited to patients who had shown CD8+CD57+ cell expansion by flow cytometry. With no exception, the patients had severe acquired aplastic anemia. Study results and limitations: Patients and controls shared 25 to 30 CD8+ CDR3 sequences, which appeared highly expressed in patients and within their immunodominant clones. Significance was not reached for CD8+ Simpson's diversity between patients and controls.

TCR beta VDJ and CDR3 were profiled, and genomic DNA was the template. TCRdb recomputed calls from the reads with MiXCR, one row per CDR3 protein. The table includes around 210,000 distinct CDR3 sequences, approximately 65% detected once. The V gene end was trimmed by 6 bases and the J gene end by 0 bases; junction bases not matched to a gene: 5. Looked up from germline, CDR1 is SQVTM and CDR2 is ANQGSEA. The CDR3 has 14 amino acids. The specimen was sorted CD4+, CD8+, or CD8+CD57+ T cells (not recorded which) from PBMCs. The source is a human donor with aplastic anemia. The chain has TRBV29-1 and TRBJ2-1; 7 nucleotides align to TRBD1. CDR3 region: CSVDRESSYNEQFF. The CDR3 nucleotides are TGCAGCGTAGACAGGGAAAGCTCCTACAATGAGCAGTTCTTC.